This T cell receptor (beta chain) was identified in a study of naive and memory T cell subsets. Study-level points and caveats: This RNA-based method may be sensitive to activation-related transcript changes.

Notes on this clonotype: Its antigen is unidentified.

An oligonucleotide containing a UMI was ligated to the 3' end of TCR cDNA. Trimming took 7 bases from V and 5 from J, leaving 12 bases between them. Per the germline V gene, CDR1 is SQVTM and CDR2 is ANQGSEA. The CDR3 spans 12 residues. Four PCR rounds used nested alpha and beta constant region primers plus the SP2 primer. Blood and skin TCR RNA was reverse transcribed with alpha and beta constant primers. TCRdb called the 5' RACE reads again in MiXCR, with one record for every CDR3 protein. There are more than 60,000 distinct CDR3 sequences in the sample; 8% occur only once, and roughly 21% lies in the top ten.

The chain has TRBV29-1 and TRBJ2-1, with D possibly matching TRBD2 (6 bases). This sequence was found in a female donor in good health. CDR3 in DNA: TGCAGCGCGAGGGACTTCGACAATGAGCAGTTCTTC. It encodes CSARDFDNEQFF.